The TCR beta chain described here comes from a study of blood T cell repertoires in COVID-19 (TCRdb year 2020). Background on the whole study: The collaborator samples originated in the United States, Italy and Spain and spanned the acute and convalescent phases of COVID-19. The repertoires were made available in a free public database intended to serve as a resource for research on the immune response to SARS-CoV-2. The material from the prospective study consisted of cDNA or gDNA derived from T cells, B-cell-depleted T cells, or PBMCs. Sample metadata almost always included a de-identified subject ID, COVID-19 status, age in years and sex. The samples were drawn from the first 160 participants of the ongoing ImmuneRACE study and from 1,254 subjects provided by 6 global collaborators. Where available, HLA class I and class II types were taken from metadata supplied by the sample provider and were not determined by assay-based typing. The dataset comprised deeply sampled blood TCRbeta repertoires from subjects exposed to, actively infected with, or recovered from COVID-19. The paper as a whole reports these results and caveats: Clinical and demographic metadata were provided uncurated, with the amount varying by source and participant.

The sample holds a few counts of this clone. Its antigen has not been determined. Per-base qualities were not stored, and no clone one base away is much larger. TCRbeta CDR3 regions were amplified from genomic DNA using the immunoSEQ Assay, a bias-controlled multiplex PCR. As for the authors' bioinformatics: Within the assay, amplification of reference gene primers was used to estimate how many nucleated cells each sample contained. To quantify the absolute abundance of each unique TCRbeta CDR3 rearrangement, sequence reads were collapsed and filtered. For each sample, productive Simpson clonality was calculated as the square root of Simpson's diversity index across productive rearrangements. Held by TCRdb, this immuneACCESS table contains in-frame sequences only and omits some clones. Under half of the omission traces to an unresolved V gene where checked; the cause of the rest is unknown. That table is the source of V, J and clone size, and D and trimming were worked out from the DNA. This sample is represented by 210,000 or so clones; approximately 83% of them were singletons. The ten largest clones add up to approximately 4.8% of the sample.

Enrolling through a virtual design, the prospective study's participants ranged in age from about 18 to 89 years and lived across 24 United States geographic areas. In the prospective study, cohorts were assigned on the basis of participant-reported clinical history obtained from a screening survey and a study questionnaire. Exposed participants were defined as having been in contact with someone with a PCR-confirmed or clinician-diagnosed COVID-19 case within 2 weeks of study entry. In the prospective study, mobile phlebotomists collected whole blood, serum and a nasopharyngeal or oropharyngeal swab from each participant. Over an approximately 2-month period, participants in the prospective study had the option of providing additional blood draws and questionnaires. Prospective study blood samples were shipped either frozen or at room temperature before DNA extraction. Reading from cysteine to phenylalanine, the CDR3 counts 14 amino acids. The retained sequence is limited to the CDR3, 42 bases, with the frame set at the first base. V loses 4 bases, J loses 7 bases, and the germline ends lie 14 bases apart. CDR1 and CDR2 (SGHRS, YFSETQ) derive from the germline V gene.

The TCR sequence derives from a woman between 50 and 59 years old who had been exposed to COVID-19. In this chain, TRBV5-1 is recombined with TRBJ2-2, with TRBD2 tentatively as D gene (6 bases match). The sequenced sample consisted of PBMCs or T cells enriched from blood (not recorded which). The DNA reads as follows: TGCGCCAGCAGCCCGCGGGCTAGCGACGGGGAGCTGTTTTTT. Its protein reads: CASSPRASDGELFF.